This T cell receptor beta chain came from a study of blood T cell repertoires in COVID-19. For the study at large: Samples came from the United States, Italy and Spain, spanning acute and convalescent COVID-19. T cells, B-cell-depleted T cells, or PBMCs provided the cDNA or gDNA that served as material.

Per the study methods: Reference gene primer amplification gave estimated nucleated cell counts. Repertoires were generated with immunoSEQ multiplex PCR, while TCRdb's copy carries only in-frame clones and drops some. The DNA gave D and trimming, while V, J and clone size come from that table. Here the sample spans 150,000 to 200,000 clones, around 89% being singletons. Trimming cost V 4 bases and J 0 bases, with 4 bases left between them. Looked up from germline, CDR1 is MGHDK and CDR2 is SYGVNS. The CDR3 has 13 residues. The chain is built from TRBV25-1 and TRBJ1-5, with no clear D. The receptor comes from a middle-aged man with active or convalescent COVID-19. What was sequenced was peripheral blood. CDR3 in amino acids: CASSAVSNQPQHF. CDR3 nucleotides: TGTGCCAGCAGTGCCGTTAGCAATCAGCCCCAGCATTTT.